These 25 T cell receptor beta chains came from one sample sequenced in a study of T cell repertoires in cytomegalovirus infection. MiXCR was run by TCRdb on the reads, yielding one entry per CDR3 protein. Of approximately 56,000 distinct CDR3 sequences in the sample, about 20% were seen once. The antigens these receptors bind are not known. The source material was CD8+ T cells from cultured PBMCs, sampled from culture after CMV antigen stimulation. Every receptor here comes from a human donor in good health (CMV status not recorded). Some clones in this sample may be carry-over from other donors' samples.

This clonotype was observed a handful of times. The chain is built from TRBV7-8 and TRBJ2-3, with a possible D match to TRBD2 (6 bases). The CDR3 covers 15 residues. Per germline, CDR1 SGHVS and CDR2 FQNEAQ. V gave up 4 bases and J gave up 2 bases, with 13 bases separating them. CDR3 amino acids: CASSSTGLYTDTQYF. The CDR3 region has the DNA TGTGCCAGCAGCTCTACGGGACTCTACACAGATACGCAGTATTTT.

This clonotype was found a few times. The chain has TRBV7-6 and TRBJ2-7; tentatively, D is TRBD1 (6 bases). In germline, CDR1 is SGHVS, CDR2 FNYEAQ. Deletions cut 5 bases from V and 4 bases from J, with 18 bases between. The length of the CDR3 is 15 residues. The CDR3 region has the DNA TGTGCCAGCAGCCTCCAACAGGGTCTCGGGTACGAGCAGTACTTC. Its protein product is CASSLQQGLGYEQYF. The entire variable domain, with the rest obtained from reference TRBV7-6 and TRBJ2-7, is as follows: GAGVSQSPRYKVTKRGQDVALRCDPISGHVSLYWYRQALGQGPEFLTYFNYEAQQDKSGLPNDRFSAERPEGSISTLTIQRTEQRDSAMYRCASSLQQGLGYEQYFGPGTRLTVT.

This sequence joins TRBV7-9 and TRBJ2-2; TRBD1 is a possible D gene (6 bases). The CDR3 runs to 15 residues. In germline, CDR1 is SEHNR, CDR2 FQNEAQ (reference sequence). V was cut by 3 bases and J by 5 bases, with 13 bases left in between. The CDR3 DNA reads TGTGCCAGCAGCTTTACAGGGTCGAGGACCGGGGAGCTGTTTTTT. As protein: CASSFTGSRTGELFF.

This clonotype has just a few counts. This sequence joins TRBV11-2 and TRBJ2-5; possible D gene TRBD1, 6 bases. Germline values: CDR1 SGHAT, CDR2 FQNNGV. CDR3 length: 15 amino acids. The V end lost 1 base, the J end lost 4 bases, and 13 bases lay between the germline ends. The CDR3 bases are TGTGCCAGCAGCTTAGTAGGCAGGGGCAGAGAGACCCAGTACTTC. This sequence encodes CASSLVGRGRETQYF.

In its sample, this clonotype was seen a few times. The chain joins TRBV7-8 to TRBJ1-2; no clear D. This CDR3 is built from 16 residues. The V end lost 1 base, the J end lost 8 bases, and 20 bases lay between the germline ends. Germline V lookup: CDR1 SGHVS, CDR2 FQNEAQ. The CDR3 DNA sequence: TGTGCCAGCAGCTTAGAAGAGGGCGGGGTCCTCCGAGGCTACACCTTC. This codes for CASSLEEGGVLRGYTF. Supplemented by reference TRBV7-8 and TRBJ1-2, the full variable domain reads GAGVSQSPRYKVAKRGQDVALRCDPISGHVSLFWYQQALGQGPEFLTYFQNEAQLDKSGLPSDRFFAERPEGSVSTLKIQRTQQEDSAVYLCASSLEEGGVLRGYTFGSGTRLTVV.

This clonotype was found a few times. The chain carries TRBV4-1 and TRBJ1-2; no firm D call. Germline-derived CDR1 and CDR2 are MGHRA and YSYEKL. Trimming left V 2 bases short and J 4 bases short, with 14 bases between. This CDR3 has 15 amino acids. CDR3 protein: CASSQRYRESYGYTF. The DNA for the CDR3 is TGCGCCAGCAGCCAAAGATACCGGGAGAGCTATGGCTACACCTTC.

The chain joins TRBV5-6 to TRBJ1-5; a weak D match, TRBD1 (6 bases). Germline loops: CDR1 SGHDT, CDR2 YYEEEE. V was shortened by 4 bases and J by 0 bases, with 11 bases between the two germline ends. The CDR3 contains 15 residues. The DNA of the CDR3 is TGTGCCAGCAGCGAAGGGGGATATAGCAATCAGCCCCAGCATTTT. It yields the protein CASSEGGYSNQPQHF. Full variable domain (missing parts from reference TRBV5-6 and TRBJ1-5): DAGVTQSPTHLIKTRGQQVTLRCSPKSGHDTVSWYQQALGQGPQFIFQYYEEEERQRGNFPDRFSGHQFPNYSSELNVNALLLGDSALYLCASSEGGYSNQPQHFGDGTRLSIL.

This clonotype appeared a few times. The V and J genes are TRBV19 and TRBJ1-5; D perhaps matches TRBD1 (6 bases). The CDR3 totals 16 residues. The germline gives CDR1 LNHDA, CDR2 SQIVND (reference sequence). The germline V and J ends were trimmed by 3 bases and 7 bases, with 19 bases remaining between them. CDR3 nucleotide sequence: TGTGCCAGTAGTATTGGGATAAACAGGGCTCGCCAGCCCCAGCATTTT. It specifies CASSIGINRARQPQHF. The full variable domain, with the rest looked up from reference TRBV19 and TRBJ1-5, is DGGITQSPKYLFRKEGQNVTLSCEQNLNHDAMYWYRQDPGQGLRLIYYSQIVNDFQKGDIAEGYSVSREKKESFPLTVTSAQKNPTAFYLCASSIGINRARQPQHFGDGTRLSIL.

This clonotype was detected only once. This rearrangement joins TRBV7-9 to TRBJ1-5, with D unclear. V lost 4 bases and J lost 5, with 21 bases in between. In germline, CDR1 is SEHNR, CDR2 FQNEAQ (reference sequence). The length of the CDR3 is 17 residues. CDR3 loop: CASSSSGLPERDQPQHF. The CDR3, as DNA: TGTGCCAGCAGCTCCTCCGGACTCCCGGAGAGGGATCAGCCCCAGCATTTT.

This clonotype appeared a few times. V is TRBV7-9 and J is TRBJ1-1; D call uncertain. The CDR3 runs 12 residues. V lost 5 bases and J 2 bases, leaving 6 bases between the germline ends. From germline, CDR1 is SEHNR and CDR2 FQNEAQ (reference sequence). Written as DNA, the CDR3 is TGTGCCAGCAGCCCTGACAACACTGAAGCTTTCTTT. This gives the protein CASSPDNTEAFF.

This clonotype was picked up a small number of times. The chain is built from TRBV7-8 and TRBJ1-1, with D unresolved. Trimming took 1 base from V and 5 from J, leaving 11 bases between them. This CDR3 has 14 amino acids. Looked up from germline, CDR1 is SGHVS and CDR2 is FQNEAQ. The chain's CDR3 is CASSLGESGTEAFF. The CDR3, as DNA: TGTGCCAGCAGCTTAGGGGAATCAGGAACTGAAGCTTTCTTT.

The sample holds a few counts of this clonotype. The V gene is TRBV27, the J gene TRBJ1-1; D gene uncertain. The CDR3 sequence is 14 residues long. Germline CDR1 reads MNHEY; CDR2 reads SMNVEV (reference sequence). V dropped 8 bases and J dropped 0 bases, with 13 bases sitting between them. CDR3 protein: CASASDTVNTEAFF. The CDR3 DNA reads as TGTGCCAGCGCGTCGGATACCGTGAACACTGAAGCTTTCTTT.

The CDR3 coding sequence is TGCAGTGCTAGAGACCCTACAGGGATGAACACTGAAGCTTTCTTT. It codes for CSARDPTGMNTEAFF. The V and J genes are TRBV20-1 and TRBJ1-1; possible D gene TRBD1, 6 bases. Germline-derived CDR1 and CDR2 are DFQATT and SNEGSKA (reference sequence). Between the trimmed V and J ends, which lost 0 bases and 0 bases, there was a span of 11 bases. The CDR3 is made up of 15 amino acids.

This chain joins TRBV12-3 or TRBV12-4 and TRBJ2-3; D is perhaps TRBD2 (5 bases). Trimming took off 7 bases at V and 2 bases at J, with 10 bases between the two ends. CDR3 length: 13 residues. CDR3 protein: CASIKDFTDTQYF. The CDR3 DNA reads as TGTGCCAGCATCAAGGACTTCACAGATACGCAGTATTTT.

This chain joins TRBV6-5 and TRBJ1-5, with D maybe TRBD1 (5 bases). Germline V gene sequence: CDR1 MNHEY, CDR2 SVGAGI. CDR3 length: 13 residues. Trimming removed 5 bases at V and 15 bases at J, with 20 bases between. The CDR3 coding sequence is TGTGCCAGCAGTAAAGATGAGACAGCCCCAGGGCATTTT. This translates into CASSKDETAPGHF.

This clonotype has a handful of counts. The V and J genes are TRBV4-1 and TRBJ1-1, with 8 bases that match TRBD1. Trimming removed 4 bases from V and 0 bases from J; junction bases left unmatched: 4. CDR3 length: 15 residues. Per germline, CDR1 MGHRA and CDR2 YSYEKL. CDR3 amino acids: CASSLPGGLNTEAFF. CDR3 nucleotide sequence: TGCGCCAGCAGCCTCCCAGGGGGCTTGAACACTGAAGCTTTCTTT.

The chain combines TRBV7-2 with TRBJ2-7; TRBD1 aligns across 7 bases. Germline CDR1 and CDR2: SGHTA and FQGNSA. V lost 8 bases and J lost 4; bases outside the gene matches: 17. This CDR3 has 16 residues. CDR3 amino acids: CASGLRMTGSRYEQYF. CDR3 bases: TGTGCCAGCGGGCTCCGCATGACAGGGTCGAGGTACGAGCAGTACTTC.

This clonotype was observed a handful of times. The chain couples TRBV7-6 to TRBJ2-1, with a weak D call TRBD1 (6 bases). The CDR3 contains 13 residues. V shed 3 bases and J shed 8 bases, with 11 bases lying between them. Per germline, CDR1 SGHVS and CDR2 FNYEAQ. In nucleotides, the CDR3 is TGTGCCAGCAGCTTGTTACAGGGCGATGAGCAGTTCTTC. Its translation is CASSLLQGDEQFF.

Note on this clonotype: A junction end diverges from the germline sequence, so it may reflect a read error. This chain uses TRBV5-3 with TRBJ1-3; TRBD1 aligns across 7 bases. TRBV5-3 is classed as an ORF, of uncertain function. CDR3 length: 14 residues. DNA for the CDR3: TGTGCCAGCAGCTTGTCAGGGGGTGGAAACACCATATATTTT. Translated, it gives CASSLSGGGNTIYF.

V gene TRBV20-1 combines with J gene TRBJ1-1; no firm D call. This CDR3 has 13 residues. In germline, CDR1 is DFQATT, CDR2 SNEGSKA (reference sequence). V was clipped by 5 bases and J by 0 bases, with 10 bases between them. CDR3 sequence: CSALNGMNTEAFF. The CDR3 region has the DNA TGCAGTGCTCTCAACGGAATGAACACTGAAGCTTTCTTT.

This chain links TRBV19 with TRBJ1-5; 10 nucleotides agree with TRBD1. Unmatched junction bases numbered 6, after V lost 3 bases and J lost 4 bases. The V gene's germline CDR1 is LNHDA and CDR2 SQIVND (reference sequence). This CDR3 has 16 amino acids. CDR3 DNA: TGTGCCAGTAGTATCCCGGGACAGGGGCTGAATCAGCCCCAGCATTTT. This encodes CASSIPGQGLNQPQHF.

This chain uses TRBV7-9 with TRBJ1-5, with D unclear. Germline CDR1 and CDR2: SEHNR and FQNEAQ (reference sequence). V was trimmed by 5 bases and J by 7 bases, leaving 21 bases between them. The CDR3 loop spans 16 amino acids. The CDR3 sequence: CASSPPYASGRQPQHF. As DNA, the CDR3 is TGTGCCAGCAGCCCCCCCTACGCCTCGGGTAGACAGCCCCAGCATTTT. Using reference TRBV7-9 and TRBJ1-5 for the parts outside the CDR3, the full variable domain is DTGVSQNPRHKITKRGQNVTFRCDPISEHNRLYWYRQTLGQGPEFLTYFQNEAQLEKSRLLSDRFSAERPKGSFSTLEIQRTEQGDSAMYLCASSPPYASGRQPQHFGDGTRLSIL.

The sample holds a few counts of this clonotype. The chain uses TRBV6-4 and TRBJ2-3; 11 bases are a match to TRBD1. This CDR3 has 15 amino acids. CDR1 MRHNA and CDR2 SNTAGT come from the germline V gene. With V trimmed by 3 bases and J by 4 bases, 3 bases remained unmatched. The CDR3 bases are TGTGCCAGCAGTGAAGGACAGGGGGCATCAGATACGCAGTATTTT. Amino acid sequence: CASSEGQGASDTQYF.

The V and J genes are TRBV12-5 and TRBJ2-1, with D possibly matching TRBD2 (6 bases). Trimming stripped 7 bases from V and 0 bases from J, with 16 bases between. The CDR3 sequence is 16 residues long. The V gene's germline CDR1 is LGHNT and CDR2 FRNRAP. The CDR3 DNA is TGTGCTAGTGCCTTTGGACGGGGGAGCTCCTACAATGAGCAGTTCTTC. It encodes CASAFGRGSSYNEQFF.

This clonotype was counted a few times. The chain employs TRBV4-1 and TRBJ1-3, with a tentative D call TRBD1 (5 bases). CDR3 size: 15 residues. Germline V gene lookup returns CDR1 MGHRA and CDR2 YSYEKL. The germline V and J ends were trimmed by 1 base and 0 bases, with 7 bases remaining between them. Here the CDR3 DNA reads TGCGCCAGCAGCCAAGGACAGCTCTCTGGAAACACCATATATTTT. This codes for CASSQGQLSGNTIYF.